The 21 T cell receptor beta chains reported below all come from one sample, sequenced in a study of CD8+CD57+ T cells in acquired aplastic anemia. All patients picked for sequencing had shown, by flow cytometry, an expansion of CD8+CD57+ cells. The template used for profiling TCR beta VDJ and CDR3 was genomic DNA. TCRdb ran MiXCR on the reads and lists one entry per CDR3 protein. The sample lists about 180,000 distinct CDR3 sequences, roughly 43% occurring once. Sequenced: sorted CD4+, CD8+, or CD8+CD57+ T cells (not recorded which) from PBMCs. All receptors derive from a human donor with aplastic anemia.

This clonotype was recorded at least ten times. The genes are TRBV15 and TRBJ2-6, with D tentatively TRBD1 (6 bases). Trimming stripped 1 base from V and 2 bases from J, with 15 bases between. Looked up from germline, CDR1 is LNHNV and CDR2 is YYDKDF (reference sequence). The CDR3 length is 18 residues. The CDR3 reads CATSRVNLGAAGANVLTF. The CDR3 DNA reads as TGTGCCACCAGCAGAGTAAACCTGGGGGCAGCTGGGGCCAACGTCCTGACTTTC.

The CDR3 DNA sequence: TGTGCCACCAGTGATCCAATTGGGCCAGCCAATGAGCATTTT. Its protein is CATSDPIGPANEHF. The chain uses TRBV24-1 and TRBJ1-5; D is ambiguous. V dropped 3 bases and J dropped 14 bases, with 19 bases sitting between them. This CDR3 region has 14 residues. Germline CDR1 and CDR2: KGHDR and SFDVKD.

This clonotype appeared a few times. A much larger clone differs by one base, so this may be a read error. The CDR3 coding sequence is TGTGCCAGCAGTACGGCTGGCGGGGGCTCCTACGAGCAGTACTTC. It encodes CASSTAGGGSYEQYF. The V gene is TRBV12-3 or TRBV12-4, the J gene TRBJ2-7; 7 bases are shared with TRBD2. The V segment lost 5 bases and the J segment 0 bases; nucleotides outside the gene matches: 7. The CDR3 is 15 residues long.

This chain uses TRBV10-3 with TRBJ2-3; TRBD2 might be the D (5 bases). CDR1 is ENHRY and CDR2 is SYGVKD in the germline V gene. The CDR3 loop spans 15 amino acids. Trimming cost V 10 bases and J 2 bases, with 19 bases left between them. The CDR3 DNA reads TGTGCCAGCAGCGCCCCGGGGTTGGACACAGATACGCAGTATTTT. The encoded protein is CASSAPGLDTDTQYF.

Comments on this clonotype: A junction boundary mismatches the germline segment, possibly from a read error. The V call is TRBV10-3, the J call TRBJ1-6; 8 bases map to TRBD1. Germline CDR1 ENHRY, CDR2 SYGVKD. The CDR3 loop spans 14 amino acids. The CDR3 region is CAFRPTGDNSPLHF. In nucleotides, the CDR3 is TGCGCCTTCAGACCGACAGGGGATAATTCACCCCTCCACTTT.

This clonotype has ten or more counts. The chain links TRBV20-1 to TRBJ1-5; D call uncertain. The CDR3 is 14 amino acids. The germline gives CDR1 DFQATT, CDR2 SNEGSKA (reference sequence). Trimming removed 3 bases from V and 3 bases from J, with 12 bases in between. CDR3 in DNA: TGCAGTGCTAGCGTTGGTCGGCTCAATCAGCCCCAGCATTTT. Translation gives CSASVGRLNQPQHF.

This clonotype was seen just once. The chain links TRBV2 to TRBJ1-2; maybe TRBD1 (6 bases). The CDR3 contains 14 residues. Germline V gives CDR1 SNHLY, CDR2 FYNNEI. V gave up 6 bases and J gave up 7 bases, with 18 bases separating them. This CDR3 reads CASRGGGSLGGYTF. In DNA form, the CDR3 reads TGTGCCAGCAGAGGGGGGGGGAGCCTCGGTGGCTACACCTTC.

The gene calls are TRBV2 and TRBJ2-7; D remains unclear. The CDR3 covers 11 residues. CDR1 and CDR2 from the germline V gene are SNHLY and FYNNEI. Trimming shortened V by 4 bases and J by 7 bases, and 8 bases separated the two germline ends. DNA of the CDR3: TGTGCCAGCAGTGGTGATGGGGAGCAGTACTTC. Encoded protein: CASSGDGEQYF.

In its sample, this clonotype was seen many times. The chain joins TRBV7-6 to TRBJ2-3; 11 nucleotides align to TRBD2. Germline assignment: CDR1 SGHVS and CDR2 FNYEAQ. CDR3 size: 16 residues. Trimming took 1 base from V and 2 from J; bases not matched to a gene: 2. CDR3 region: CASSLGSGGDTDTQYF. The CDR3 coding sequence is TGTGCCAGCAGCTTAGGTAGCGGGGGGGACACAGATACGCAGTATTTT.

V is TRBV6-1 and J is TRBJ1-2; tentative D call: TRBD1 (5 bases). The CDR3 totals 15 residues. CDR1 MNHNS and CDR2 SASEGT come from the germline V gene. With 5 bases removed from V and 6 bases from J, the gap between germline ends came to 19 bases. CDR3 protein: CASSPGDGNYDGYTF. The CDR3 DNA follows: TGTGCCAGCAGTCCTGGGGACGGCAATTACGATGGCTACACCTTC.

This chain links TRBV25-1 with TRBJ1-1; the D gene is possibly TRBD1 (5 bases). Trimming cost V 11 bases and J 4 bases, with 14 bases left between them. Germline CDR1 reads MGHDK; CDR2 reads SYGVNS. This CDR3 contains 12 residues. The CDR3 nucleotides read TGTGCCGCGGGGACGTCGGGCACTGAAGCTTTCTTT. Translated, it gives CAAGTSGTEAFF.

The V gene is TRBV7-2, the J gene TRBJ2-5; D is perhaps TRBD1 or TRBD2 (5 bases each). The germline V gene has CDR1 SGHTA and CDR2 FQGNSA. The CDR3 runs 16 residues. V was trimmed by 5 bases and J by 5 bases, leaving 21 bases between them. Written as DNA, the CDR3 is TGTGCCAGCAGCGTTGACGAGGGGATCCCCGGGGAGACCCAGTACTTC. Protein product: CASSVDEGIPGETQYF.

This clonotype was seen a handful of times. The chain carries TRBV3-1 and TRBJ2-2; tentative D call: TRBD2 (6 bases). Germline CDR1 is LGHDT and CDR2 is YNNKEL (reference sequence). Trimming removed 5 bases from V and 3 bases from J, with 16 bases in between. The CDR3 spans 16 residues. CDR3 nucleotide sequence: TGTGCCAGCAGCTCGGGGAGGACGCCGCACACCGGGGAGCTGTTTTTT. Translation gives CASSSGRTPHTGELFF.

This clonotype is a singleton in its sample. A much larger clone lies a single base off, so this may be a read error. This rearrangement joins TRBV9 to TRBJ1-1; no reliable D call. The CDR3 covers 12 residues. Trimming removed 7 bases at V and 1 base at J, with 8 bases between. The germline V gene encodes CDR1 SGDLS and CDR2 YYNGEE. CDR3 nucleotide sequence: TGTGCCAGCCAAGGATCGAACACTGAAGCTTTCTTT. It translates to CASQGSNTEAFF.

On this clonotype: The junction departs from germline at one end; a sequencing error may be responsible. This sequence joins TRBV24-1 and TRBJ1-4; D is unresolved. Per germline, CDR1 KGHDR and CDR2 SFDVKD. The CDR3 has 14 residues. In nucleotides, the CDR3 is TGTGCCACCAGTGTTAGGGTGTCTAAAGAAAAACTGTTTTTT. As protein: CATSVRVSKEKLFF.

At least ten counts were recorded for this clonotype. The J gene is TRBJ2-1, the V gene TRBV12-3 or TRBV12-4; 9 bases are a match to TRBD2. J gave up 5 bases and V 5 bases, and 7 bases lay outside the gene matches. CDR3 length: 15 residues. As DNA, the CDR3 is TGTGCCAGCAGTCTTAGCGGGGGCCCTCACAATGAGCAGTTCTTC. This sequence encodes CASSLSGGPHNEQFF.

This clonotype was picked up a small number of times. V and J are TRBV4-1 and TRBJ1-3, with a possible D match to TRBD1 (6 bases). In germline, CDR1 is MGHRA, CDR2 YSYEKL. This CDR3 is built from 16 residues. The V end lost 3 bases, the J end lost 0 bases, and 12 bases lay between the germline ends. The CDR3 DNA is TGCGCCAGCAGCCACACGGGACACCTCTCTGGAAACACCATATATTTT. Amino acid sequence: CASSHTGHLSGNTIYF.

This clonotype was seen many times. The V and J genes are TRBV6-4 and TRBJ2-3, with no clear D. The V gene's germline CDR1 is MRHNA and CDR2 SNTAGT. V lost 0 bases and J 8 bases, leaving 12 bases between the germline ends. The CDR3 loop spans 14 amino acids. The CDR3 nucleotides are TGTGCCAGCAGTGACTCGATGGGTTCGGGTACGCAGTATTTT. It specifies CASSDSMGSGTQYF.

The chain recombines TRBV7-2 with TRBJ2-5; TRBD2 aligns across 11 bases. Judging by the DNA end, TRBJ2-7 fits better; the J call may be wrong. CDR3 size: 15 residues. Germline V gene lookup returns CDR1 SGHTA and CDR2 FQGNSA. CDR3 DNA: TGTGCCAGCAGCCTTACTAGCGGGAGTAGGTACGAGCAGTACTTC. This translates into CASSLTSGSRYEQYF.

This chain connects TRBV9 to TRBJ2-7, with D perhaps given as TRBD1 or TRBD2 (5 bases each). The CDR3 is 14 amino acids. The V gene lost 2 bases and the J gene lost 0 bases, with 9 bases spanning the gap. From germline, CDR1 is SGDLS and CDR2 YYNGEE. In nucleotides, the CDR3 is TGTGCCAGCAGCGTCGGGACGGCCTCCTACGAGCAGTACTTC. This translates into CASSVGTASYEQYF. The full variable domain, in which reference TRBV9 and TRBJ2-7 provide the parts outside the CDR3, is DSGVTQTPKHLITATGQRVTLRCSPRSGDLSVYWYQQSLDQGLQFLIQYYNGEERAKGNILERFSAQQFPDLHSELNLSSLELGDSALYFCASSVGTASYEQYFGPGTRLTVT.

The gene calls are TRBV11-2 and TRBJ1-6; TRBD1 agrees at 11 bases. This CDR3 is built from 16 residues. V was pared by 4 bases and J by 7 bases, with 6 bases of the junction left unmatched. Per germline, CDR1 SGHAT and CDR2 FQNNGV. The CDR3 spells CASSSDRGLGNSPLHF. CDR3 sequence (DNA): TGTGCCAGCAGCTCGGACAGGGGGCTAGGGAATTCACCCCTCCACTTT.